The rows below give T cell receptor beta chains drawn from one sample of a study of blood T cell repertoires in COVID-19. The protocol was immunoSEQ multiplex PCR, while the TCRdb copy is restricted to in-frame clones and leaves out a portion. The table has around 200,000 clones, approximately 86% seen once. Sequencing was carried out using peripheral blood. The receptors were sampled from a man between 35 and 55 years old with active or convalescent COVID-19. Each CDR3 is given with its conserved first and last residue. The order of the fields is V gene, J gene, clone size, D gene, CDR3 protein, CDR3 DNA. The D gene is left open where the match is weak. A clone size is listed for some rows: how often the clone was seen (once, few, many), or a class if it is expanded.

v_gene: TRBV5-1; j_gene: TRBJ1-4; abundance: -; d_gene: -; CDR3aa: CASSRLGSRMGTNEKLFF; CDR3nt: TGCGCCAGCAGCAGGTTGGGGAGCAGGATGGGAACTAATGAAAAACTGTTTTTT
v_gene: TRBV3-1/TRBV3-2; j_gene: TRBJ2-5; abundance: -; d_gene: TRBD2; CDR3aa: CASSDIAGEDGETQYF; CDR3nt: TGTGCCAGCAGCGATATAGCGGGGGAGGACGGGGAGACCCAGTACTTC
v_gene: TRBV5-1; j_gene: TRBJ1-5; abundance: -; d_gene: TRBD1; CDR3aa: CASSLGDRDQPQHF; CDR3nt: TGCGCCAGCAGCTTGGGGGACAGGGATCAGCCCCAGCATTTT
v_gene: TRBV15; j_gene: TRBJ1-2; abundance: -; d_gene: -; CDR3aa: CATSRDPTGFGAYTF; CDR3nt: TGTGCCACCAGCAGAGATCCTACCGGGTTTGGTGCCTACACCTTC
v_gene: TRBV14; j_gene: TRBJ1-2; abundance: -; d_gene: -; CDR3aa: CASSQGRANYGYTF; CDR3nt: TGTGCCAGCAGCCAAGGTCGGGCTAACTATGGCTACACCTTC
v_gene: TRBV6-5; j_gene: TRBJ1-1; abundance: -; d_gene: -; CDR3aa: CASSTTPTAFF; CDR3nt: TGTGCCAGCAGTACAACCCCAACGGCTTTCTTT
v_gene: TRBV28; j_gene: TRBJ1-5; abundance: few; d_gene: -; CDR3aa: CASSPTLYRQGRNQPQHF; CDR3nt: TGTGCCAGCAGTCCAACCCTCTACCGGCAGGGTCGCAATCAGCCCCAGCATTTT
v_gene: TRBV7-9; j_gene: TRBJ2-7; abundance: -; d_gene: -; CDR3aa: CASSFEGTPLYEQYF; CDR3nt: TGTGCCAGCAGCTTCGAAGGGACACCTCTCTACGAGCAGTACTTC
v_gene: TRBV28; j_gene: TRBJ1-1; abundance: -; d_gene: -; CDR3aa: CASSSPGQNTEAFF; CDR3nt: TGTGCCAGCAGTTCCCCGGGACAGAACACTGAAGCTTTCTTT
v_gene: TRBV6-5; j_gene: TRBJ2-7; abundance: -; d_gene: TRBD1; CDR3aa: CASSFGQVYEQYF; CDR3nt: TGTGCCAGCAGTTTCGGACAGGTCTACGAGCAGTACTTC
v_gene: TRBV5-1; j_gene: TRBJ2-3; abundance: -; d_gene: TRBD2; CDR3aa: CASSLVSGGRADTQYF; CDR3nt: TGCGCCAGCAGCTTGGTTAGCGGGGGGCGGGCAGATACGCAGTATTTT
v_gene: TRBV5-4; j_gene: TRBJ1-2; abundance: -; d_gene: -; CDR3aa: CASSSIGGLMYGYTF; CDR3nt: TGTGCCAGCAGCTCCATAGGAGGGCTAATGTATGGCTACACCTTC
v_gene: TRBV5-3; j_gene: TRBJ1-5; abundance: -; d_gene: -; CDR3aa: CARSLVGLPGDQPQHF; CDR3nt: TGTGCCAGAAGCTTGGTGGGCCTCCCAGGGGATCAGCCCCAGCATTTT
v_gene: TRBV25-1; j_gene: TRBJ1-5; abundance: once; d_gene: TRBD1; CDR3aa: CASSESTGGGNQPQHF; CDR3nt: TGTGCCAGCAGTGAATCAACAGGGGGAGGTAATCAGCCCCAGCATTTT
v_gene: TRBV7-2; j_gene: TRBJ1-5; abundance: -; d_gene: TRBD1; CDR3aa: CASSLRQGNQPQHF; CDR3nt: TGTGCCAGCAGCTTAAGACAGGGGAATCAGCCCCAGCATTTT
v_gene: TRBV5-5; j_gene: TRBJ2-4; abundance: -; d_gene: TRBD1; CDR3aa: CASSLEQGRNIQYF; CDR3nt: TGTGCCAGCAGCTTGGAACAGGGGAGAAACATTCAGTACTTC
v_gene: TRBV27; j_gene: TRBJ2-3; abundance: -; d_gene: -; CDR3aa: CASSLWLADTQYF; CDR3nt: TGTGCCAGCAGTTTATGGCTGGCAGATACGCAGTATTTT
v_gene: TRBV3-1/TRBV3-2; j_gene: TRBJ2-3; abundance: -; d_gene: TRBD1; CDR3aa: CASSQGQLFSTDTQYF; CDR3nt: TGTGCCAGCAGCCAGGGACAGCTTTTTAGCACAGATACGCAGTATTTT
v_gene: TRBV7-9; j_gene: TRBJ1-5; abundance: -; d_gene: TRBD1; CDR3aa: CASSLAAGGLWNSNQPQHF; CDR3nt: TGTGCCAGCAGCTTAGCTGCAGGGGGCCTTTGGAATAGCAATCAGCCCCAGCATTTT
v_gene: TRBV19; j_gene: TRBJ2-3; abundance: -; d_gene: TRBD1; CDR3aa: CASSPDRGQNTQYF; CDR3nt: TGTGCCAGTAGTCCGGACAGGGGGCAAAATACGCAGTATTTT
v_gene: TRBV7-8; j_gene: TRBJ2-3; abundance: -; d_gene: -; CDR3aa: CASSFLFTTDTQYF; CDR3nt: TGTGCCAGCAGCTTTTTGTTTACTACAGATACGCAGTATTTT
v_gene: TRBV13; j_gene: TRBJ2-5; abundance: -; d_gene: TRBD1; CDR3aa: CASSFRQRQGPRETQYF; CDR3nt: TGTGCCAGCAGCTTTAGGCAAAGACAGGGGCCGCGGGAGACCCAGTACTTC
v_gene: TRBV4-2; j_gene: TRBJ1-1; abundance: -; d_gene: -; CDR3aa: CASSQEFGGSEAFF; CDR3nt: TGTGCCAGCAGCCAAGAGTTCGGGGGTTCTGAAGCTTTCTTT
v_gene: TRBV3-1/TRBV3-2; j_gene: TRBJ2-3; abundance: -; d_gene: -; CDR3aa: CASSQDTGGGGTDTQYF; CDR3nt: TGTGCCAGCAGCCAAGATACAGGGGGCGGGGGGACAGATACGCAGTATTTT
v_gene: TRBV28; j_gene: TRBJ2-7; abundance: once; d_gene: TRBD1; CDR3aa: CASSKTGAYEQYF; CDR3nt: TGTGCCAGCAGCAAAACAGGGGCGTACGAGCAGTACTTC
v_gene: TRBV18; j_gene: TRBJ1-6; abundance: -; d_gene: TRBD1; CDR3aa: CASSSQGYNSPLHF; CDR3nt: TGTGCCAGCTCATCACAGGGGTATAATTCACCCCTCCACTTT
v_gene: TRBV29-1; j_gene: TRBJ2-7; abundance: -; d_gene: -; CDR3aa: CSGKTGAYEQYF; CDR3nt: TGCAGCGGAAAGACAGGAGCCTACGAGCAGTACTTC
v_gene: TRBV3-1/TRBV3-2; j_gene: TRBJ2-7; abundance: -; d_gene: TRBD1; CDR3aa: CASSQRDRGQEQYF; CDR3nt: TGTGCCAGCAGCCAACGGGACAGGGGGCAGGAGCAGTACTTC
v_gene: TRBV30; j_gene: TRBJ1-1; abundance: -; d_gene: -; CDR3aa: CAWSVEIPEAFF; CDR3nt: TGTGCCTGGAGTGTAGAGATACCGGAAGCTTTCTTT
v_gene: TRBV30; j_gene: TRBJ1-2; abundance: -; d_gene: -; CDR3aa: CAWSPDSPRGYTF; CDR3nt: TGTGCCTGGAGCCCAGACTCCCCTCGTGGCTACACCTTC
v_gene: TRBV19; j_gene: TRBJ1-2; abundance: -; d_gene: -; CDR3aa: CASSIDRIYGYTF; CDR3nt: TGTGCCAGTAGTATCGACAGGATCTATGGCTACACCTTC
v_gene: TRBV5-5; j_gene: TRBJ2-1; abundance: -; d_gene: -; CDR3aa: CASTTEQGDYNEQFF; CDR3nt: TGTGCCAGCACGACCGAACAGGGAGACTACAATGAGCAGTTCTTC
v_gene: TRBV7-6; j_gene: TRBJ1-2; abundance: few; d_gene: -; CDR3aa: CASSLVADNNYGYTF; CDR3nt: TGTGCCAGCAGCTTAGTTGCAGATAATAACTATGGCTACACCTTC
v_gene: TRBV2; j_gene: TRBJ1-5; abundance: few; d_gene: -; CDR3aa: CATRAGADQPQHF; CDR3nt: TGTGCCACCCGGGCAGGGGCGGATCAGCCCCAGCATTTT
v_gene: TRBV28; j_gene: TRBJ2-4; abundance: -; d_gene: -; CDR3aa: CASSLRGVLAKNIQYF; CDR3nt: TGTGCCAGCAGTTTAAGAGGAGTTCTAGCCAAAAACATTCAGTACTTC
v_gene: TRBV19; j_gene: TRBJ1-6; abundance: once; d_gene: TRBD1; CDR3aa: CASRRQGMESPLHF; CDR3nt: TGTGCCAGTCGTCGACAGGGTATGGAATCACCCCTCCACTTT
v_gene: TRBV7-8; j_gene: TRBJ1-5; abundance: -; d_gene: -; CDR3aa: CASSLGGADQPQHF; CDR3nt: TGTGCCAGCAGCTTGGGGGGGGCGGATCAGCCCCAGCATTTT
v_gene: TRBV27; j_gene: TRBJ1-3; abundance: few; d_gene: -; CDR3aa: CASSLGGSSGNTIYF; CDR3nt: TGTGCCAGCAGTTTAGGGGGGAGCTCTGGAAACACCATATATTTT
v_gene: TRBV18; j_gene: TRBJ1-2; abundance: -; d_gene: -; CDR3aa: CASAGVNYGYTF; CDR3nt: TGTGCCAGCGCGGGTGTCAACTATGGCTACACCTTC